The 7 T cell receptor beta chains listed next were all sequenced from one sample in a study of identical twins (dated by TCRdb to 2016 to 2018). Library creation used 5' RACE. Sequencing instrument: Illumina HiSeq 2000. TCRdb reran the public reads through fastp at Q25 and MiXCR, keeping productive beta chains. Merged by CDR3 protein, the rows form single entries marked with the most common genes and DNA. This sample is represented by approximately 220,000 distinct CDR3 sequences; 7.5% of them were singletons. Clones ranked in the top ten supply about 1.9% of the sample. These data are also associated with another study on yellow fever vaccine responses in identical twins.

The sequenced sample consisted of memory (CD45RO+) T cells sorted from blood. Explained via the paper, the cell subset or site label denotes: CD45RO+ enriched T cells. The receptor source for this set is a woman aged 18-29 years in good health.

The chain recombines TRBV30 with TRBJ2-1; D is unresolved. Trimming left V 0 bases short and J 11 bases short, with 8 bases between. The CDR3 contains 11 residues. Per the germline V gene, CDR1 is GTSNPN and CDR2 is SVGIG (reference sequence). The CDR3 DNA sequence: TGTGCCTGGAGTGTACAGCCTAAGCAGTTCTTC. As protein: CAWSVQPKQFF. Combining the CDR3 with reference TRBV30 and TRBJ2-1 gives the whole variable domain SQTIHQWPATLVQPVGSPLSLECTVEGTSNPNLYWYRQAAGRGLQLLFYSVGIGQISSEVPQNLSASRPQDRQFILSSKKLLLSDSGFYLCAWSVQPKQFFGPGTRLTVL.

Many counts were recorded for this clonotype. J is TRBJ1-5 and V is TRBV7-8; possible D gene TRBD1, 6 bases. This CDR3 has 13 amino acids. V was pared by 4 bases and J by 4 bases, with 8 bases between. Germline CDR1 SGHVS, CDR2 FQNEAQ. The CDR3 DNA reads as TGTGCCAGCAGCTACAGGGAGAATCAGCCCCAGCATTTT. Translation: CASSYRENQPQHF.

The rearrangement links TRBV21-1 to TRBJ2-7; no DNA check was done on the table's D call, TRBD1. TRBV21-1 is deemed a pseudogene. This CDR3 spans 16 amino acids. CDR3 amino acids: CASSPRKGQGPYEQYF. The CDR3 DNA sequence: TGTGCCAGCAGCCCCAGGAAGGGACAGGGACCTTACGAGCAGTACTTC.

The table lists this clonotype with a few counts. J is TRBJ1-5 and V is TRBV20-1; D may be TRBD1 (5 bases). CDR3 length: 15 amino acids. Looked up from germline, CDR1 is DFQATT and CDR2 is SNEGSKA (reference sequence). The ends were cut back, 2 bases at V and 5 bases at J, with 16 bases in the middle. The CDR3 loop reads CSARPFGRGDQPQHF. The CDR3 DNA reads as TGCAGTGCTAGACCCTTCGGGAGGGGAGATCAGCCCCAGCATTTT.

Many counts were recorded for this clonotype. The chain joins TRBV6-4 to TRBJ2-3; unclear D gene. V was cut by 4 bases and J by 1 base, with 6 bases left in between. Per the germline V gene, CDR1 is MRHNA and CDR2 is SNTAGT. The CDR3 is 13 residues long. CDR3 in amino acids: CASSGSGTDTQYF. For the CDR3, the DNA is TGTGCCAGCAGTGGGAGCGGCACAGATACGCAGTATTTT.

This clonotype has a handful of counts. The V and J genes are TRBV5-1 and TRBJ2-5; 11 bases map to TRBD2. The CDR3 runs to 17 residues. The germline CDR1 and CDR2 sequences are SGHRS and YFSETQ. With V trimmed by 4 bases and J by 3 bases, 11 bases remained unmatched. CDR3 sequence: CASSTGTVTSGKETQYF. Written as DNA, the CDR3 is TGCGCCAGCAGCACCGGGACAGTGACTAGCGGGAAAGAGACCCAGTACTTC.

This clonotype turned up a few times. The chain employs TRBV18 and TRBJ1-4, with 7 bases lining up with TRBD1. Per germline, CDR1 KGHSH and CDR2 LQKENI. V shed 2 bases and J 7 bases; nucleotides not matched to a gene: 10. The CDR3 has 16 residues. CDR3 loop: CASSPEGDRVIEKLFF. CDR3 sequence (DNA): TGTGCCAGCTCACCAGAAGGGGACAGAGTGATTGAAAAACTGTTTTTT.